Presented here are 32 T cell receptor beta chains from one specimen sequenced in a study of breast tumors, draining lymph nodes, adjacent tissues. Samples came from axillary lymph nodes draining the breast cancer. MiXCR was run by TCRdb on the multiplex PCR reads, yielding one entry per CDR3 protein. The sample includes approximately 230,000 distinct CDR3 sequences, less than 35% of them seen just once. The sequenced material came from axillary lymph node tissue. All receptors come from a female donor with breast cancer. Some clones in this sample may be carry-over from other donors' samples.

This sequence joins TRBV20-1 and TRBJ1-6; 7 positions agree with TRBD1. The CDR3 extends over 14 amino acids. The germline V gene encodes CDR1 DFQATT and CDR2 SNEGSKA (reference sequence). Unmatched junction bases numbered 9, after V lost 5 bases and J lost 8 bases. The CDR3 coding sequence is TGCAGTGCTTCGAAGACAGGGTCGGATTCACCCCTCCACTTT. Residues: CSASKTGSDSPLHF.

This clonotype was detected ten times or more. The V gene is TRBV20-1, the J gene TRBJ1-2; TRBD1 is a possible D gene (5 bases). The ends were cut back, 0 bases at V and 7 bases at J, with 12 bases in the middle. Germline V gene lookup returns CDR1 DFQATT and CDR2 SNEGSKA (reference sequence). CDR3 length: 13 amino acids. Written as DNA, the CDR3 is TGCAGTGCTAGAGATCAGGGACTGAGTGGCTACACCTTC. Residues: CSARDQGLSGYTF.

This clonotype was observed many times. The chain joins TRBV19 to TRBJ1-6, with TRBD1 identical over 9 bases. The junction had 4 bases not matched to a gene; V was cut back by 7 bases and J by 6 bases. The germline V gene has CDR1 LNHDA and CDR2 SQIVND (reference sequence). This CDR3 is built from 14 residues. Here the CDR3 reads CASNPGQGNSPLHF. CDR3 bases: TGTGCCAGTAACCCGGGACAGGGTAATTCACCCCTCCACTTT.

Of note for this clonotype: Relative to the germline gene, one junction end is altered; a read error may explain this. The CDR3 is CASSRGTANSPLHF. The CDR3 nucleotides read TGCGCCAGCAGCCGGGGGACAGCGAATTCCCCCCTCCACTTT. V and J are TRBV5-1 and TRBJ1-6; 7 positions match TRBD1. Looked up from germline, CDR1 is SGHRS and CDR2 is YFSETQ. CDR3 length equals 14 residues.

As for this clonotype: Possible read error: a much larger clone is one base away. The chain carries TRBV7-6 and TRBJ2-3, with D possibly TRBD1 on 6 matching bases. Gene TRBJ1-5 matches the end of the DNA better, so the J call may be wrong. Per the germline V gene, CDR1 is SGHVS and CDR2 is FNYEAQ. This CDR3 region has 15 residues. CDR3 nucleotides: TGTGCCAGCAGCTTAGCGGGGGGCGGCTCAGATACGCAGCATTTT. It is translated as CASSLAGGGSDTQHF.

This clonotype was observed once. This chain connects TRBV6-2 or TRBV6-3 to TRBJ2-7; D uncertain. CDR3 length: 16 residues. Germline loops: CDR1 MNHEY, CDR2 SVGEGT. V was clipped by 5 bases and J by 5 bases, with 22 bases between them. The CDR3 DNA reads TGTGCCAGCAGTCACCCTACCCAGAACAGAAAGGACGAGCAGTACTTC. This gives the protein CASSHPTQNRKDEQYF.

This clonotype was detected many times. This chain connects TRBV19 to TRBJ1-2, with D possibly TRBD1 on 5 matching bases. Trimming stripped 1 base from V and 0 bases from J, with 12 bases between. The germline gives CDR1 LNHDA, CDR2 SQIVND (reference sequence). This CDR3 has 16 residues. The CDR3 spells CASSIGGRGANYGYTF. The CDR3 DNA follows: TGTGCCAGTAGTATAGGTGGAAGGGGAGCTAACTATGGCTACACCTTC.

Concerning this clonotype: With a much larger clone just one base away, this may be a read error. The chain uses TRBV7-2 and TRBJ2-1; tentative D call: TRBD2 (6 bases). Trimming took off 3 bases at V and 9 bases at J, with 15 bases between the two ends. This CDR3 spans 14 amino acids. CDR1 is SGHTA, CDR2 FQGNSA, per germline. The CDR3 region is CASSFRAGRSEQFF. The CDR3 bases are TGTGCCAGCAGCTTCAGGGCGGGAAGGAGTGAGCAGTTCTTC.

The chain carries TRBV20-1 and TRBJ2-6; 13 nucleotides line up with TRBD2. This CDR3 has 20 residues. Germline V lookup: CDR1 DFQATT, CDR2 SNEGSKA (reference sequence). V shed 4 bases, J shed 2 bases, and the junction held 14 bases outside the gene matches. CDR3: CSATTSGRTGEHPGANVLTF. In DNA, the CDR3 is TGCAGTGCTACGACTAGCGGGAGGACCGGGGAGCATCCTGGGGCCAACGTCCTGACTTTC.

This chain uses TRBV2 with TRBJ2-7; 9 bases agree with TRBD1. The length of the CDR3 is 16 residues. Germline loops: CDR1 SNHLY, CDR2 FYNNEI. The J segment lost 5 bases and the V segment lost 8 bases, leaving 16 bases of the junction unmatched. The DNA for the CDR3 is TGTGCCAGCGTTGAAGACGGGACAGGGACGGTAGACGAGCAGTACTTC. This gives the protein CASVEDGTGTVDEQYF.

This clonotype has a count of ten or more. The chain recombines TRBV5-1 with TRBJ2-5; D is undetermined. Trimming shortened V by 4 bases and J by 2 bases, and 9 bases separated the two germline ends. Germline CDR1 reads SGHRS; CDR2 reads YFSETQ. This CDR3 is built from 13 residues. This CDR3 reads CASSQERQETQYF. The CDR3 DNA reads TGCGCCAGCAGCCAGGAAAGACAAGAGACCCAGTACTTC.

This clonotype was observed a handful of times. A clone one base away is much larger, so this may be a read error. This chain joins TRBV7-2 and TRBJ2-7; TRBD1 or TRBD2 may be the D gene (5 bases each). The J call may be mistaken, given a closer DNA end match to TRBJ2-1. CDR1 and CDR2 from the germline V gene are SGHTA and FQGNSA. The CDR3 runs 13 residues. The CDR3 DNA sequence: TGTGCCAGCAGCTTAGTCGGGGCCTACGAGCAGTTCTTC. Protein product: CASSLVGAYEQFF.

This clonotype was recorded at least ten times. The gene calls are TRBV12-3 or TRBV12-4 and TRBJ1-2; no definite D call. CDR3 length equals 13 residues. V lost 6 bases to trimming and J lost 5 bases, with 13 bases between them. This CDR3 reads CASRPGRVYGYTF. DNA for the CDR3: TGTGCCAGCAGGCCGGGAAGGGTATATGGCTACACCTTC.

This clonotype was seen many times. The genes are TRBV11-3 and TRBJ2-2; no clear D gene. Germline CDR1 SGHNT, CDR2 YENEEA. V lost 3 bases and J 6 bases, leaving 8 bases between the germline ends. This CDR3 is built from 13 residues. CDR3 DNA: TGTGCCAGCAGCTTGAATAATGCCGGGGAGCTGTTTTTT. This translates into CASSLNNAGELFF. The entire variable domain, with the rest obtained from reference TRBV11-3 and TRBJ2-2, is as follows: EAGVVQSPRYKIIEKKQPVAFWCNPISGHNTLYWYLQNLGQGPELLIRYENEEAVDDSQLPKDRFSAERLKGVDSTLKIQPAELGDSAVYLCASSLNNAGELFFGEGSRLTVL.

This clonotype came up a few times. The J gene is TRBJ2-4, the V gene TRBV7-2, with 10 bases matching TRBD2. The germline V gene has CDR1 SGHTA and CDR2 FQGNSA. The CDR3 covers 17 residues. After removal of 1 base from V and 6 bases from J, the junction contained 9 bases not matched to a gene. CDR3 sequence: CASSLVGSGGAGNIQYF. The DNA of the CDR3 is TGTGCCAGCAGCTTAGTGGGAAGCGGGGGGGCCGGAAACATTCAGTACTTC.

This chain joins TRBV7-2 and TRBJ2-7; 13 positions agree with TRBD2. There are 15 residues in the CDR3. V was clipped by 4 bases and J by 5 bases; unmatched bases: 5. Germline CDR1 SGHTA, CDR2 FQGNSA. CDR3 in DNA: TGTGCCAGCAGCTGGACTAGCGGGAGTATCGACGAGCAGTACTTC. Translation gives CASSWTSGSIDEQYF.

Comments on this clonotype: In this CDR3 the conserved last residue, phenylalanine or tryptophan, is missing, so a read error is likely. Because the CDR3's place on the DNA is in doubt, the DNA is left out and the CDR3 is given as listed by TCRdb. V and J are TRBV7-3 and TRBJ1-2; the D call in the table, TRBD1, was not verified against the DNA. Germline values: CDR1 SGHTA, CDR2 FQGTGA. The CDR3 sequence runs 15 residues, both termini included. The CDR3 protein is CASGLEEGAGYGYPS.

The chain combines TRBV7-9 with TRBJ1-2; possible D gene TRBD1, 6 bases. The CDR3 runs to 14 residues. V was shortened by 4 bases and J by 8 bases, with 17 bases between the two germline ends. Germline values: CDR1 SEHNR, CDR2 FQNEAQ (reference sequence). The DNA of the CDR3 is TGTGCCAGCAGCTCGGATCGATCAGGGGTCGGCTACACCTTC. Translating it yields CASSSDRSGVGYTF.

About this clonotype itself: The junction does not match germline at one end; this may be a read error. The genes are TRBV7-9 and TRBJ1-2; D is undetermined. Germline CDR1 and CDR2: SEHNR and FQNEAQ (reference sequence). CDR3 length: 14 amino acids. The CDR3 is CASSLGWRNDGHTF. Here the CDR3 DNA reads TGTGCCAGCAGCTTAGGTTGGCGAAATGATGGCCACACCTTC.

Comments on this clonotype: This CDR3 is missing its conserved last phenylalanine or tryptophan, likely due to a read error. The DNA is left out, because the CDR3 cannot be placed on it with certainty; the CDR3 is given as TCRdb lists it. V and J are TRBV2 and TRBJ2-1; TRBD2 was called by the table and not checked on the DNA. From germline, CDR1 is SNHLY and CDR2 FYNNEI. The CDR3 comprises 8 residues, both ends counted. CDR3: CASRGLAG.

CDR3 residues: CASSDGGQGPQPQHF. For the CDR3, the DNA is TGTGCCAGCAGTGACGGTGGACAGGGACCTCAGCCCCAGCATTTT. The chain recombines TRBV6-4 with TRBJ1-5; 8 nucleotides align to TRBD1. CDR3 length: 15 amino acids. Germline V gene lookup returns CDR1 MRHNA and CDR2 SNTAGT. The V gene end was trimmed by 2 bases and the J gene end by 6 bases; junction bases not matched to a gene: 6.

This clonotype was observed a few times. Compared with germline, one end of the junction differs, possibly owing to a read error. The V gene is TRBV19, the J gene TRBJ1-2; 7 positions match TRBD1. Germline assignment: CDR1 LNHDA and CDR2 SQIVND (reference sequence). The CDR3 covers 18 residues. The CDR3 bases are TGTGCCAGTAGTCCTGGACTAATCCTACAGGGGACTAACTATGGCTCCACCTTC. Translation gives CASSPGLILQGTNYGSTF.

Worth noting for this clonotype: The CDR3 carries no conserved terminal phenylalanine or tryptophan, so it likely arises from a read error. The J gene is TRBJ2-1, the V gene TRBV7-7; 14 nucleotides line up with TRBD2. From germline, CDR1 is SSHAT and CDR2 FNYEAQ (reference sequence). J was trimmed by 6 bases and V by 9 bases; bases with no gene match: 7. There are 15 residues in the CDR3. As DNA, the CDR3 is TGTGCCAGTAGTCTGACTAGCGGGGGGGCCAATGAGCAGTTCCTC. This translates into CASSLTSGGANEQFL.

This clonotype was recorded many times. This chain uses TRBV7-8 with TRBJ2-2; the match to TRBD1 covers 7 bases. The CDR3 is 14 residues long. Trimming at V came to 1 base and at J to 4 bases, leaving 0 bases not matched to a gene. Germline V gives CDR1 SGHVS, CDR2 FQNEAQ. This chain's CDR3 is CASSLDRGTGELFF. In nucleotides, the CDR3 is TGTGCCAGCAGCTTAGACAGGGGCACCGGGGAGCTGTTTTTT.

V and J are TRBV20-1 and TRBJ2-5, with D perhaps TRBD2 (5 bases). The CDR3 is 9 residues long. In germline, CDR1 is DFQATT, CDR2 SNEGSKA (reference sequence). V was clipped by 5 bases and J by 7 bases, with 5 bases between them. This chain's CDR3 is CSAGRTQYF. CDR3 sequence (DNA): TGCAGTGCTGGGAGGACCCAGTACTTC.

This clonotype was seen a single time. V is TRBV2 and J is TRBJ1-6; D may be TRBD1 (5 bases). The CDR3 extends over 13 amino acids. The germline CDR1 and CDR2 sequences are SNHLY and FYNNEI. V gave up 6 bases and J gave up 14 bases, with 17 bases separating them. The CDR3 spells CASRGTSGAALHF. As DNA, the CDR3 is TGTGCCAGCAGGGGGACTAGCGGGGCGGCCCTCCACTTT.

This clonotype was counted only a few times. The chain carries TRBV11-3 and TRBJ2-3, with D perhaps given as TRBD1 or TRBD2 (6 bases each). V gave up 3 bases and J gave up 6 bases, with 16 bases separating them. The V gene's germline CDR1 is SGHNT and CDR2 YENEEA. CDR3 size: 15 residues. CDR3 protein: CASSLGRGPVDTQYF. The CDR3 DNA reads TGTGCCAGCAGCTTGGGTCGGGGGCCCGTTGATACGCAGTATTTT.

The count of this clonotype is one. The junction departs from the called germline gene at one end, perhaps through a read error. This sequence joins TRBV5-4 and TRBJ2-1; D gene uncertain. The CDR3 is made up of 12 amino acids. Germline CDR1 is SGHNT and CDR2 is YYREEE (reference sequence). For the CDR3, the DNA is TGTGCCAGCAGCTTGGTTTACACTGAGCAGTTCTTC. Residues: CASSLVYTEQFF.

This chain uses TRBV5-1 with TRBJ2-5, with 9 nucleotides matching TRBD2. CDR1 is SGHRS, CDR2 YFSETQ, per germline. J lost 4 bases, V lost 3 bases, and 7 bases had no gene match. There are 15 residues in the CDR3. CDR3 sequence reads: CASSSPSGTGETQYF. Written as DNA, the CDR3 is TGCGCCAGCAGCTCTCCTAGCGGGACGGGAGAGACCCAGTACTTC.

In this sample, this clonotype turned up many times. The genes are TRBV20-1 and TRBJ2-3, with D perhaps matching TRBD2 (7 bases). V lost 0 bases to trimming and J lost 1 base, with 11 bases between them. Germline CDR1 DFQATT, CDR2 SNEGSKA (reference sequence). The CDR3 runs 15 residues. CDR3 sequence (DNA): TGCAGTGCTAGAGATGCGGGGGCGGGCACAGATACGCAGTATTTT. Translating gives CSARDAGAGTDTQYF.

The gene calls are TRBV11-2 and TRBJ1-5; D remains ambiguous. Germline V gene data show CDR1 as SGHAT and CDR2 as FQNNGV. The V end lost 9 bases, the J end lost 14 bases, and 26 bases lay between the germline ends. CDR3 size: 14 residues. Written as DNA, the CDR3 is TGTGCCAGTGGCGGGCTAGCGGGAGGGCCATACGAGCATTTT. Encoded protein: CASGGLAGGPYEHF.

Details on this clonotype: It is unclear where the CDR3 begins or ends on the DNA, so no DNA is shown, and the CDR3 is as TCRdb lists it. The chain is built from TRBV27 and TRBJ1-5. A total of 14 residues make up the CDR3, ends included. Per germline, CDR1 MNHEY and CDR2 SMNVEV (reference sequence). The CDR3 sequence: CASSFLAGHQPQHF.